Each of the 23 T cell receptor beta chains below was sequenced from the same sample in a study of CD8 T cells in Susac syndrome. A quantity of about 0.5 to 1 ug RNA underwent reverse transcription using random hexamers. TCRdb used MiXCR to reprocess the immunoSEQ multiplex PCR reads, holding one entry per CDR3 protein. The table includes hundreds of thousands of distinct CDR3 sequences, roughly 84% detected once. The sequencing input was CD8+ T cells from PBMCs. The source is a human donor with multiple sclerosis.

J is TRBJ2-7 and V is TRBV2; no clear D. The V and J ends lost 8 bases and 1 base respectively, with 12 bases between them. The CDR3 totals 13 residues. CDR1 is SNHLY and CDR2 is FYNNEI in the germline V gene. For the CDR3, the DNA is TGTGCCAGCTTGGCAGTCCCTTCCTACGAGCAGTACTTC. It specifies CASLAVPSYEQYF.

J is TRBJ2-7 and V is TRBV27; the match to TRBD2 covers 11 bases. The V and J ends lost 9 bases and 2 bases, in that order; junction bases with no gene match: 12. Germline V gives CDR1 MNHEY, CDR2 SMNVEV (reference sequence). The CDR3 loop spans 16 amino acids. The CDR3 is CASRGRLAGTTYEQYF. In nucleotides, the CDR3 is TGTGCCAGTCGCGGCAGACTAGCGGGAACAACCTACGAGCAGTACTTC.

The chain has TRBV2 and TRBJ2-3; 7 bases are shared with TRBD2. CDR3 length: 17 residues. Trimming cost V 3 bases and J 4 bases; bases outside gene matches: 13. Germline loops: CDR1 SNHLY, CDR2 FYNNEI. CDR3 sequence (DNA): TGTGCCAGCAGTGATATGGGCTGGGCGGGAGCATCAGATACGCAGTATTTT. Translating gives CASSDMGWAGASDTQYF.

To note about this clonotype: The DNA is omitted, as the CDR3 cannot be located on it reliably, and the CDR3 follows TCRdb's listing. The rearrangement links TRBV12-3 or TRBV12-4 to TRBJ2-2; TRBD1 is taken as the D call from the table, unchecked against the DNA. The CDR3 is made up of 16 amino acids, end residues included. The CDR3 sequence is CASSFLAGGPSGELFF.

The rearrangement joins TRBV29-1 to TRBJ2-3, with 13 bases lining up with TRBD2. The trim removed 7 bases at V and 5 bases at J, leaving 12 bases unmatched. There are 16 residues in the CDR3. Germline assignment: CDR1 SQVTM and CDR2 ANQGSEA. CDR3 in amino acids: CSADPGLAGEGDTQYF. CDR3 nucleotides: TGCAGCGCCGACCCCGGACTAGCGGGAGAAGGAGATACGCAGTATTTT.

The V and J genes are TRBV6-2 or TRBV6-3 and TRBJ1-6; D perhaps matches TRBD1 (5 bases). Germline assignment: CDR1 MNHEY and CDR2 SVGEGT. The CDR3 contains 16 residues. V was shortened by 6 bases and J by 7 bases, with 19 bases between the two germline ends. This chain's CDR3 is CASSREGLRINSPLHF. The CDR3 DNA is TGTGCCAGCAGCCGGGAGGGACTTCGGATCAATTCACCCCTCCACTTT.

CDR3: CASGNREGPGNTIYF. In nucleotides, the CDR3 is TGTGCCAGCGGCAACCGGGAGGGACCTGGAAACACCATATATTTT. This chain joins TRBV14 and TRBJ1-3; a weak D match, TRBD1 (5 bases). Germline CDR1 and CDR2: SGHDN and FVKESK. Trimming stripped 8 bases from V and 2 bases from J, with 16 bases between. This CDR3 region has 15 residues. Together with reference TRBV14 and TRBJ1-3, the CDR3 gives the full variable domain: EAGVTQFPSHSVIEKGQTVTLRCDPISGHDNLYWYRRVMGKEIKFLLHFVKESKQDESGMPNNRFLAERTGGTYSTLKVQPAELEDSGVYFCASGNREGPGNTIYFGEGSWLTVV.

This clonotype came up once. The chain joins TRBV15 to TRBJ2-1; 9 bases fit TRBD2. The CDR3 consists of 17 residues. Germline V CDR1 and CDR2: LNHNV, YYDKDF (reference sequence). V trimming: 0 bases; J trimming: 6 bases; junction bases outside the gene matches: 9. CDR3 in amino acids: CATSRDPQREESNEQFF. The CDR3 DNA reads as TGTGCCACCAGCAGAGATCCCCAGCGGGAGGAATCCAATGAGCAGTTCTTC.

The chain recombines TRBV21-1 with TRBJ1-1; TRBD1 was called by the table and not checked on the DNA. TRBV21-1 is an annotated pseudogene. This CDR3 region has 14 residues. The CDR3 DNA reads TGTGCCAGCATCAAAGGGGGGGAGAACACTGAAGCTTTCTTT. This sequence encodes CASIKGGENTEAFF.

This clonotype occurred a few times. The chain employs TRBV5-1 and TRBJ2-7, with 7 bases identical to TRBD1. With V trimmed by 3 bases and J by 4 bases, 7 bases remained unmatched. This CDR3 has 14 amino acids. CDR1 is SGHRS, CDR2 YFSETQ, per germline. CDR3 sequence: CASSWGTEPYEQYF. The CDR3 region has the DNA TGCGCCAGCAGCTGGGGGACAGAACCTTACGAGCAGTACTTC. The entire variable domain, with the rest obtained from reference TRBV5-1 and TRBJ2-7, is as follows: KAGVTQTPRYLIKTRGQQVTLSCSPISGHRSVSWYQQTPGQGLQFLFEYFSETQRNKGNFPGRFSGRQFSNSRSEMNVSTLELGDSALYLCASSWGTEPYEQYFGPGTRLTVT.

The gene calls are TRBV3-1 and TRBJ2-7, with D unresolved. Trimming took 5 bases from V and 0 from J, leaving 11 bases between them. Germline V CDR1 and CDR2: LGHDT, YNNKEL (reference sequence). There are 14 residues in the CDR3. The CDR3 here is CASSAGPASYEQYF. CDR3 bases: TGTGCCAGCAGCGCCGGGCCTGCCTCCTACGAGCAGTACTTC.

V is TRBV15 and J is TRBJ1-5; no firm D call. CDR1 is LNHNV and CDR2 is YYDKDF in the germline V gene (reference sequence). V was clipped by 1 base and J by 10 bases, with 11 bases between them. The length of the CDR3 is 13 residues. The CDR3 loop is CATSRVVRTPQHF. In DNA form, the CDR3 reads TGTGCCACCAGCAGAGTCGTAAGGACTCCCCAGCATTTT.

The table lists this clonotype with a few counts. This chain joins TRBV5-6 and TRBJ2-7; 8 positions agree with TRBD1. The CDR3 totals 14 residues. V shed 2 bases and J 2 bases; nucleotides not matched to a gene: 3. Germline CDR1 and CDR2: SGHDT and YYEEEE. CDR3 in DNA: TGTGCCAGCAGCTTTGGGACAGGAACCTACGAGCAGTACTTC. Encoded protein: CASSFGTGTYEQYF.

The V gene is TRBV6-1, the J gene TRBJ2-4; 10 positions match TRBD2. Germline values: CDR1 MNHNS, CDR2 SASEGT. V was pared by 6 bases and J by 3 bases, with 14 bases of the junction left unmatched. The CDR3 runs to 18 residues. This chain's CDR3 is CASRKRLAGEFGKNIQYF. The CDR3 DNA sequence: TGTGCCAGCAGAAAGAGGCTAGCGGGAGAGTTTGGCAAAAACATTCAGTACTTC.

CDR3 coding DNA: TGTGCCAGCCGAATAGCGGGAGGGCCATCTCATGAGCAGTTCTTC. Translation: CASRIAGGPSHEQFF. The chain combines TRBV5-4 with TRBJ2-1; 11 nucleotides align to TRBD2. Germline CDR1 and CDR2: SGHNT and YYREEE (reference sequence). The CDR3 totals 15 residues. After removal of 7 bases from V and 8 bases from J, the junction contained 11 bases not matched to a gene.

The gene calls are TRBV4-1 and TRBJ2-1; 8 bases are a match to TRBD1. With V trimmed by 2 bases and J by 9 bases, 6 bases remained unmatched. Germline V lookup: CDR1 MGHRA, CDR2 YSYEKL. The CDR3 has 14 residues. The CDR3: CASSQQGAMVEQFF. For the CDR3, the DNA is TGCGCCAGCAGCCAACAGGGGGCGATGGTTGAGCAGTTCTTC.

There are a few counts of this clonotype. The chain carries TRBV7-2 and TRBJ2-7, with TRBD1 matching 7 bases. After removal of 3 bases from V and 6 bases from J, the junction contained 2 bases not matched to a gene. Per the germline V gene, CDR1 is SGHTA and CDR2 is FQGNSA. The CDR3 is 12 residues long. In nucleotides, the CDR3 is TGTGCCAGCAGCTTTACAGGGGCCGAGCAGTACTTC. This encodes CASSFTGAEQYF.

This chain joins TRBV9 and TRBJ1-5; D unresolved. Trimming stripped 0 bases from V and 10 bases from J, with 8 bases between. The CDR3 totals 12 residues. Germline V CDR1 and CDR2: SGDLS, YYNGEE. This CDR3 reads CASSVGTEPQHF. The CDR3, as DNA: TGTGCCAGCAGCGTAGGTACAGAACCCCAGCATTTT.

This clonotype was seen just once. The gene calls are TRBV2 and TRBJ2-7; the match to TRBD1 covers 8 bases. The length of the CDR3 is 11 residues. Germline assignment: CDR1 SNHLY and CDR2 FYNNEI. V gave up 8 bases and J gave up 7 bases; unmatched junction bases: 4. Here the CDR3 reads CASQGAWEQYF. The CDR3 nucleotides are TGTGCCAGCCAGGGGGCGTGGGAGCAGTACTTC. The full variable domain, with the rest looked up from reference TRBV2 and TRBJ2-7, is EPEVTQTPSHQVTQMGQEVILRCVPISNHLYFYWYRQILGQKVEFLVSFYNNEISEKSEIFDDQFSVERPDGSNFTLKIRSTKLEDSAMYFCASQGAWEQYFGPGTRLTVT.

The CDR3 DNA reads as TGTGCCAGCAGTTATAGCTGGACAGGGGTGGGGGAGCAGTACTTC. Its protein is CASSYSWTGVGEQYF. The chain recombines TRBV6-5 with TRBJ2-7; 9 nucleotides match TRBD1. The CDR3 consists of 15 residues. The V gene end was trimmed by 3 bases and the J gene end by 7 bases; junction bases not matched to a gene: 10. From germline, CDR1 is MNHEY and CDR2 SVGAGI.

The chain combines TRBV7-3 with TRBJ1-1; D gene unclear. Germline V gene lookup returns CDR1 SGHTA and CDR2 FQGTGA. Trimming pared 1 base from V and 1 base from J, leaving 10 bases between. The CDR3 loop spans 15 amino acids. The DNA of the CDR3 is TGTGCCAGCAGCTTAATTCTGGTGGGGAACACTGAAGCTTTCTTT. Protein: CASSLILVGNTEAFF.

The chain carries TRBV19 and TRBJ1-6; weak D call: TRBD1 (6 bases). This CDR3 is 15 amino acids long. Trimming stripped 6 bases from V and 8 bases from J, with 17 bases between. Germline lookup yields CDR1 LNHDA and CDR2 SQIVND (reference sequence). The CDR3 DNA is TGTGCCAGTAGACCTGACAGGAGAGCGCATTCACCCCTCCACTTT. Translating it yields CASRPDRRAHSPLHF.

The chain is built from TRBV25-1 and TRBJ2-7; D possibly uses TRBD1 or TRBD2 (5 bases each). The ends were cut back, 5 bases at V and 2 bases at J, with 10 bases in the middle. Germline values: CDR1 MGHDK, CDR2 SYGVNS. The CDR3 consists of 13 residues. The DNA of the CDR3 is TGTGCCAGCAGTCGAGGGGACGCCTACGAGCAGTACTTC. Translated: CASSRGDAYEQYF.